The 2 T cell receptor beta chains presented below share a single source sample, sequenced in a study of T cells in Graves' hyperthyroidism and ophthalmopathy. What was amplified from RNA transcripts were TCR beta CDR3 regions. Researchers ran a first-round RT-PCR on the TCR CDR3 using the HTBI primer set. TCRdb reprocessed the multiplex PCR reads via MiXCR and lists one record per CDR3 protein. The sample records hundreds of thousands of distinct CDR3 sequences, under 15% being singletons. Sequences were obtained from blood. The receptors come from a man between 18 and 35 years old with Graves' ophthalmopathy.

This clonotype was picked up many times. CDR3 in amino acids: CASNHKGVGTQYF. CDR3 nucleotide sequence: TGTGCCAGCAACCATAAGGGGGTGGGGACCCAGTACTTC. The V and J genes are TRBV11-2 and TRBJ2-5; perhaps TRBD1 as D (6 bases). This CDR3 is built from 13 residues. Germline-derived CDR1 and CDR2 are SGHAT and FQNNGV. With 7 bases removed from V and 7 bases from J, the gap between germline ends came to 16 bases.

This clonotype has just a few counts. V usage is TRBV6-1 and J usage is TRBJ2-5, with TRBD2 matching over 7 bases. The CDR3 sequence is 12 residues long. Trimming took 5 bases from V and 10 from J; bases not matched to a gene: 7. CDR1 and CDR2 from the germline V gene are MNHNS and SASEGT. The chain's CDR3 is CASSNPGGSQYF. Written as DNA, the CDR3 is TGTGCCAGCAGTAACCCGGGGGGTAGCCAGTACTTC.